This T cell receptor beta chain was found in a study of blood T cell repertoires in COVID-19. Overall study: T cells, B-cell-depleted T cells, or PBMCs provided the cDNA or gDNA that served as material.

There are 14 residues in the CDR3. Trimming removed 3 bases at V and 5 bases at J, with 13 bases between. Germline V gives CDR1 KGHSH, CDR2 LQKENI. Methods used by the authors: Reference gene primers were amplified, and this amplification served to estimate nucleated cell counts. Clones were sequenced by immunoSEQ multiplex PCR, and TCRdb holds only the in-frame ones, with some missing. D and trimming were read from the DNA, whereas the V and J calls and clone size are those reported in that table. The sample has 35,000 to 40,000 clones, about 82% seen once. The receptor's source is an elderly man with active or convalescent COVID-19. The chain joins TRBV18 to TRBJ2-5, with D perhaps TRBD1 (5 bases). The specimen sequenced was peripheral blood. This chain's CDR3 is CASSPATAGETQYF. The CDR3 nucleotides are TGTGCCAGCTCACCGGCTACGGCAGGGGAGACCCAGTACTTC.